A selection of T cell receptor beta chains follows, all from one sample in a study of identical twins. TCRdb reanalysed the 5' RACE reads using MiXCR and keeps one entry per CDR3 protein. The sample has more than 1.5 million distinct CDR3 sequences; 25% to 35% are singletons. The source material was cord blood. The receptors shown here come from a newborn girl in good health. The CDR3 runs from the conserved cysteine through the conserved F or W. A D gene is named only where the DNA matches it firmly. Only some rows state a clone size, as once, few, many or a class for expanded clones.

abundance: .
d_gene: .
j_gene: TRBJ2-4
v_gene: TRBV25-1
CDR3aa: CASSETRGTKNIQYF
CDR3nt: TGTGCCAGCAGTGAGACCAGGGGAACCAAAAACATTCAGTACTTC

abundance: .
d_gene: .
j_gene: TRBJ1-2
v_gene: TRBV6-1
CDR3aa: CASSDSRGGYTF
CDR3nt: TGTGCCAGCAGTGATTCACGTGGGGGCTACACCTTC

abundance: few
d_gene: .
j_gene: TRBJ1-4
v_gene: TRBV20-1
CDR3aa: CSARPRADEKLFF
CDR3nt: TGCAGTGCTAGACCCCGGGCAGATGAAAAACTGTTTTTT

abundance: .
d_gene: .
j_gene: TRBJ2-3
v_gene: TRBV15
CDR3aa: CATSRDRGLPADTQYF
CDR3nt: TGTGCCACCAGCAGAGATCGGGGACTTCCCGCAGATACGCAGTATTTT

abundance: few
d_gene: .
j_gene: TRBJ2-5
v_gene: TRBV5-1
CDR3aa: CASSLVGSVSGETQYF
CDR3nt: TGCGCCAGCAGCTTGGTCGGGTCCGTTTCGGGAGAGACCCAGTACTTC

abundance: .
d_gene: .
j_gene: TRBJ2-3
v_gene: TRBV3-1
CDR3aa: CASSPRQVSTDTQYF
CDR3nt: TGTGCCAGCAGCCCCCGACAGGTTAGCACAGATACGCAGTATTTT

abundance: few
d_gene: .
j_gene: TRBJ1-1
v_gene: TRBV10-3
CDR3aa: CAISESIVSMNTEAFF
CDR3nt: TGTGCCATCAGTGAGTCGATCGTCTCCATGAACACTGAAGCTTTCTTT

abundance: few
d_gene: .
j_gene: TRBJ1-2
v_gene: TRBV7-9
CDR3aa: CASSFSIPRDYGYTF
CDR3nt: TGTGCCAGCAGCTTTAGCATTCCCAGAGACTATGGCTACACCTTC

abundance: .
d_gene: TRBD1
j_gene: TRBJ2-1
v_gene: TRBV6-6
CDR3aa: CASSLRDRALEQFF
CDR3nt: TGTGCCAGCAGCCTCCGGGACAGGGCACTTGAGCAGTTCTTC

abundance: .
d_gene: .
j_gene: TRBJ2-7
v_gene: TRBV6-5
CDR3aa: CASRNPSYYEQYF
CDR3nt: TGTGCCAGCAGGAATCCCAGTTACTACGAGCAGTACTTC

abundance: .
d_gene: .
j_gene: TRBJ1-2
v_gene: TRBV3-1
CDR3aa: CASSPQIRMSAYGYTF
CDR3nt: TGTGCCAGCAGCCCGCAAATTAGGATGTCAGCCTATGGCTACACCTTC

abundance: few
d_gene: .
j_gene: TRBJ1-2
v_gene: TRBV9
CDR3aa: CASSVAPQGPYGYTF
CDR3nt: TGTGCCAGCAGCGTAGCTCCGCAGGGGCCCTATGGCTACACCTTC

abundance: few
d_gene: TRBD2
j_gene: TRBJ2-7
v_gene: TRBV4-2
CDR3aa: CASRGTSGGAEQYF
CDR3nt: TGTGCCAGCAGAGGGACTAGCGGGGGTGCCGAGCAGTACTTC

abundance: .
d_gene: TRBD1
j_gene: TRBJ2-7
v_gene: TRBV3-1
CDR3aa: CASSQKGYRGRVEQYF
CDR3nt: TGTGCCAGCAGCCAAAAAGGTTACAGGGGGCGAGTTGAGCAGTACTTC

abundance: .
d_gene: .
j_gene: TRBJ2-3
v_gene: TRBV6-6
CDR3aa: CASSYSTSTQVDTDTQYF
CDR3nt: TGTGCCAGCAGTTACTCGACCTCCACACAGGTCGACACAGATACGCAGTATTTT

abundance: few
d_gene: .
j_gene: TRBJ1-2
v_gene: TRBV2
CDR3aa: CASSEGVYAPHIYGYTF
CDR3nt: TGTGCCAGCAGTGAAGGGGTTTACGCCCCGCATATCTATGGCTACACCTTC

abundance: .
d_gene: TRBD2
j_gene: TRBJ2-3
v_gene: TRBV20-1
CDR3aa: CSARLAGAQGTQYF
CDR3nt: TGCAGTGCTAGACTAGCGGGGGCCCAGGGTACGCAGTATTTT

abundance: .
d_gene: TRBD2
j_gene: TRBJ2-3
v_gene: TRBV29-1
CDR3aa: CSVGGLGIPPQYF
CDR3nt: TGCAGCGTTGGGGGACTAGGTATTCCCCCGCAGTATTTT

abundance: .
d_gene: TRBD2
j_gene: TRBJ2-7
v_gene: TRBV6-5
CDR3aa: CASSYAREGPFEQYF
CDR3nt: TGTGCCAGCAGTTACGCTCGGGAGGGCCCCTTCGAGCAGTACTTC

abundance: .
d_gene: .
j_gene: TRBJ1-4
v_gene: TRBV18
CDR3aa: CASSPTGKEKLFF
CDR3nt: TGTGCCAGCTCACCGACAGGAAAAGAAAAACTGTTTTTT

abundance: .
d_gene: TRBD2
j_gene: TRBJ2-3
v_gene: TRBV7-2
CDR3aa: CASSLVRGGFAGTDTQYF
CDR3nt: TGTGCCAGCAGCTTAGTTCGCGGGGGGTTCGCTGGCACAGATACGCAGTATTTT

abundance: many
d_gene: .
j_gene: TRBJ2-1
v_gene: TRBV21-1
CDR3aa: CASSKGASQVYNEQFF
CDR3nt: TGTGCCAGCAGCAAAGGTGCTAGCCAGGTTTACAATGAGCAGTTCTTC

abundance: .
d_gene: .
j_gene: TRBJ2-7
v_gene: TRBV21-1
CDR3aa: CASSLRGGDRGTYEQYF
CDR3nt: TGTGCCAGCAGCTTAAGGGGTGGGGACAGGGGGACCTACGAGCAGTACTTC

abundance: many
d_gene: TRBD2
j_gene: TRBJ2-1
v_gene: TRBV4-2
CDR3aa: CASSQAEREWDEQFF
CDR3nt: TGTGCCAGCAGCCAAGCAGAGCGGGAGTGGGATGAGCAGTTCTTC

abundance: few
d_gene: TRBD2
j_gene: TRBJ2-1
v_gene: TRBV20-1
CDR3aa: CSAPLSGRANEQFF
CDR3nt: TGCAGTGCCCCCCTCAGCGGGAGGGCCAATGAGCAGTTCTTC

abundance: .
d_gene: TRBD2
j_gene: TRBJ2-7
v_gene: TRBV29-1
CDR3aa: CSAGEGLAYLYEQYF
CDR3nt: TGCAGCGCCGGGGAGGGACTAGCCTATCTCTACGAGCAGTACTTC

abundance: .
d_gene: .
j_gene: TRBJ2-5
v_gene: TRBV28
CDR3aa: CASSLSPVQETQYF
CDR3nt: TGTGCCAGCAGTTTATCGCCAGTACAAGAGACCCAGTACTTC

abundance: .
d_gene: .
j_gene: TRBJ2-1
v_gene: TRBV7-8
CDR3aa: CASSFPGLPPVEQFF
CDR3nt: TGTGCCAGCAGCTTTCCCGGACTGCCCCCCGTTGAGCAGTTCTTC

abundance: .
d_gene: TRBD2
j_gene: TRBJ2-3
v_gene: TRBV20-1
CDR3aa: CSANSGGADTQYF
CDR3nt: TGCAGTGCTAATAGCGGGGGGGCGGATACGCAGTATTTT

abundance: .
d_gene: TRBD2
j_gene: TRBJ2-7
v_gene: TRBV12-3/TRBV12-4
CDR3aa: CASSSLGLAGPSSYNEQYF
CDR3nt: TGTGCCAGCAGTAGCCTGGGACTAGCGGGGCCCAGCTCCTACAATGAGCAGTACTTC

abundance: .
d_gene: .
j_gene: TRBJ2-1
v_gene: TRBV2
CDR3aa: CASSEQRLIEQFF
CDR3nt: TGTGCCAGCAGTGAACAGCGGCTTATTGAGCAGTTCTTC

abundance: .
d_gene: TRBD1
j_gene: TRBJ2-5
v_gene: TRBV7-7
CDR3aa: CASSLRWTGRETQYF
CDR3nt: TGTGCTAGCAGCTTACGTTGGACAGGGAGGGAGACCCAGTACTTC

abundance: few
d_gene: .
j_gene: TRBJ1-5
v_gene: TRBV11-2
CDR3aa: CASSVRDLGPQHF
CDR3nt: TGTGCCAGCAGCGTCCGGGACTTGGGGCCCCAGCATTTT

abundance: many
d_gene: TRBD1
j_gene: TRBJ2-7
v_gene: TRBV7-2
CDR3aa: CASSSHRGTYEQYF
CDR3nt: TGTGCCAGCAGCTCCCACAGGGGGACCTACGAGCAGTACTTC

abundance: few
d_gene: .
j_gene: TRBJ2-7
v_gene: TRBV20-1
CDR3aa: CSARPDTRYEQYF
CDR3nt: TGCAGTGCCAGACCGGACACCCGCTACGAGCAGTACTTC

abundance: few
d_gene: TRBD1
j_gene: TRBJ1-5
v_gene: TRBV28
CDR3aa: CASSFSGQGYQPQHF
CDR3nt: TGTGCCAGCAGTTTTTCGGGACAGGGGTATCAGCCCCAGCATTTT

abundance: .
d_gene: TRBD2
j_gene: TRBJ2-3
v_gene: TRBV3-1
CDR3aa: CASSPQYAAGGTDTQYF
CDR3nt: TGTGCCAGCAGCCCACAATACGCGGCGGGGGGGACAGATACGCAGTATTTT

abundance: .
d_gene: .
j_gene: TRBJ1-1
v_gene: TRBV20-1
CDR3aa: CSARGVASRGAFF
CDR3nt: TGCAGTGCTAGAGGGGTAGCTTCTCGAGGGGCTTTCTTT

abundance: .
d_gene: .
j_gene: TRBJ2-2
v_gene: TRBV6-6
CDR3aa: CASSYVYTGELFF
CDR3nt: TGTGCCAGCAGTTACGTGTACACCGGGGAGCTGTTTTTT

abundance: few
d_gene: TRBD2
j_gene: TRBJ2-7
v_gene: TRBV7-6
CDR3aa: CASSLVVAGGPTYEQYF
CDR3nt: TGTGCCAGCAGCTTAGTAGTAGCGGGGGGTCCGACCTACGAGCAGTACTTC

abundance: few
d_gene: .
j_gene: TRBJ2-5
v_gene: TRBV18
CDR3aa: CASSPKRTQETQYF
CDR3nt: TGTGCCAGCTCACCAAAGAGGACCCAAGAGACCCAGTACTTC

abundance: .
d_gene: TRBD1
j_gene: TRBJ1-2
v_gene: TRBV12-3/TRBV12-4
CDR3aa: CASRKDRGPNYGYTF
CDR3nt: TGTGCCAGCAGGAAGGACAGGGGCCCTAACTATGGCTACACCTTC

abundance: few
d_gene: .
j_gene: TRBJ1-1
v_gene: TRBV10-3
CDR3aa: CAIREGPMNTEAFF
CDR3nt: TGTGCCATCAGGGAGGGACCCATGAACACTGAAGCTTTCTTT

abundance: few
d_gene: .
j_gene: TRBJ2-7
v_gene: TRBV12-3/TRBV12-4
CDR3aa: CASSLFTGTSSYEQYF
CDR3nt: TGTGCCAGCAGTTTGTTTACAGGGACTTCCTCCTACGAGCAGTACTTC

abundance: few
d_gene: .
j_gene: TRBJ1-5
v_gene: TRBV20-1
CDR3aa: CSARRRTGSNQPQHF
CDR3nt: TGCAGTGCTAGAAGACGGACTGGCAGCAATCAGCCCCAGCATTTT

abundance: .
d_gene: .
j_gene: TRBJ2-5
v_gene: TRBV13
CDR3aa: CASSRNRDQETQYF
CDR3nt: TGTGCCAGCAGCCGTAACAGAGACCAAGAGACCCAGTACTTC

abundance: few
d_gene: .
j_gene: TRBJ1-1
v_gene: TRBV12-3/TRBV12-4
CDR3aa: CASGVRVTGGEAFF
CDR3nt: TGTGCCAGCGGGGTAAGGGTCACCGGGGGTGAAGCTTTCTTT